These T cell receptor beta chains were read from a single sample in a study of tumor and adjacent non-tumor tissue in lung cancer. From the multiplex PCR reads, TCRdb called clonotypes with MiXCR, one entry per CDR3 protein. The sample shows around 86,000 distinct CDR3 sequences, roughly 72% of them seen only once. The sequencing sample was made of lung tumor tissue. Receptor source: a woman aged 40-49 years with non-small cell lung cancer. Both conserved end residues are part of each CDR3. D genes are given only for firm matches. Some rows mark clone size as missing; the rest say once, few, many or name a class of expanded clone.

v_call	clone_size	d_call	j_call	cdr3_aa	cdr3_nt
TRBV7-2	many	.	TRBJ2-1	CASSAVGDNEQFF	TGTGCCAGCAGCGCAGTCGGGGACAATGAGCAGTTCTTC
TRBV24-1	.	TRBD1	TRBJ2-7	CATSDTGTGGLQYF	TGTGCCACCAGTGATACCGGGACAGGGGGGTTGCAGTACTTC
TRBV28	few	.	TRBJ1-2	CASNLTSGSYYGYTF	TGTGCCAGCAACCTCACGTCGGGCAGTTACTATGGCTACACCTTC
TRBV1	.	.	TRBJ2-2	CTSSQGRLAGIGKLFF	TGCACCAGCAGCCAAGGACGTCTAGCGGGAATCGGGAAGCTGTTTTTT
TRBV4-2	few	TRBD2	TRBJ2-7	CASGQGMGAGEQYF	TGTGCCAGCGGCCAAGGTATGGGAGCGGGAGAGCAGTACTTC
TRBV6-6	.	.	TRBJ2-7	CASSYLGRFLGDEQYF	TGTGCCAGCAGTTACCTGGGACGGTTCCTGGGGGACGAGCAATACTTC
TRBV11-2	.	.	TRBJ2-6	CASRQTAWANVLTF	TGTGCCAGCAGGCAAACAGCTTGGGCCAACGTCCTAACTTTC
TRBV5-6	.	.	TRBJ2-5	CASRAIGEGETQHF	TGTGCCAGCAGGGCTATAGGGGAGGGGGAGACCCAGCACTTT
TRBV11-2	once	TRBD1	TRBJ1-1	CASTLDREGTEVFF	TGTGCCAGCACCCTCGACAGGGAAGGCACTGAAGTTTTCTTT
TRBV10-2	.	.	TRBJ2-1	CSSSVTEYGEQFF	TGCTCCAGCAGTGTGACTGAATATGGGGAGCAGTTCTTC
TRBV29-1	.	TRBD1	TRBJ2-2	CSATGAPGNTWELFF	TGCAGCGCAACAGGGGCCCCTGGGAACACCTGGGAACTGTTTTTT
TRBV4-1	.	TRBD2	TRBJ2-3	CARSSPGLRGHIDTDTQYF	TGCGCCAGGAGCTCCCCGGGACTACGTGGGCACATCGACACAGATACACAGTACTTT
TRBV20-1	.	.	TRBJ1-2	CSARDSFQGLYGYTF	TGTAGTGCTAGAGATTCTTTTCAGGGTTTATATGGCTACACCTTC
TRBV14	.	.	TRBJ2-3	CASSLSPVTQYF	TGTGCCAGCAGTCTCTCCCCAGTTACGCAGTATTTT
TRBV12-3/TRBV12-4	many	.	TRBJ1-5	CASSSYLYQPQHF	TGTGCCAGCAGTTCCTACCTCTATCAGCCCCAGCATTTT
TRBV12-3/TRBV12-4	.	TRBD2	TRBJ2-5	CASKASGAHKETQYF	TGTGCCAGCAAGGCTAGCGGGGCCCACAAAGAGACCCAGTACTTC
TRBV6-6	.	.	TRBJ2-7	CASSYLGRLLGEEQYF	TGTGCCAGCAGTTACCTGGGACGGCTCCTAGGGGAGGAGCAGTACTTC
TRBV28	.	.	TRBJ2-1	CANRLEGDAYNEHFF	TGTGCCAACAGGCTAGAGGGGGATGCCTACAATGAGCACTTCTTC
TRBV5-4	once	.	TRBJ2-7	CAWRGSSYEQYF	TGTGCCTGGCGGGGCTCGTCCTACGAGCAGTACTTC
TRBV11-2	.	.	TRBJ2-3	CASSLDRDLRSYF	TGTGCCAGCAGCTTAGATCGGGACCTCCGGTCTTATTTT
TRBV6-5	.	.	TRBJ1-4	CASSYSWGHEKLFF	TGTGCCAGCAGTTATTCGTGGGGGCATGAAAAACTGTTTTTT
TRBV12-3/TRBV12-4	many	.	TRBJ1-1	CASRRLNTEAFF	TGTGCCAGCAGACGATTGAACACTGAAGCTTTCTTT
TRBV14	.	.	TRBJ2-7	CASSQGGEHYF	TGTGCCAGCAGCCAAGGGGGCGAGCACTATTTC
TRBV29-1	.	TRBD2	TRBJ2-3	CRVETGTSGLRPHYF	TGCAGGGTTGAAACCGGGACTAGCGGGCTTCGTCCGCATTATTTT
TRBV21-1	.	.	TRBJ2-1	CACSKGRRGGAYNEQFF	TGTGCCTGCAGCAAGGGCAGGAGAGGGGGCGCTTACAATGAGCAGTTCTTC
TRBV11-2	.	.	TRBJ2-3	CVNSTALDPRTDTQYF	TGTGTCAACAGCACTGCGCTAGATCCCCGCACAGATACTCAGTATTTT
TRBV11-1	.	TRBD2	TRBJ2-1	CASSRLGLAGDKLFF	TGTGCCAGCAGCCGCTTGGGACTAGCTGGGGATAAGCTGTTTTTC
TRBV7-3	.	TRBD1	TRBJ2-5	CASSSDGTASKTQYF	TGTGCCAGCAGCTCTGATGGGACAGCATCGAAGACCCAGTACTTC
TRBV11-2	.	TRBD2	TRBJ2-7	CASSPGRGAYVQYF	TGTGCCAGCAGCCCGGGGCGGGGGGCCTACGTGCAGTACTTC
TRBV29-1	.	TRBD2	TRBJ2-3	CSVQGHRLLAIDTQYF	TGCAGCGTTCAGGGCCACCGACTACTAGCGATAGATACGCAATATTTT
TRBV12-3/TRBV12-4	.	TRBD2	TRBJ2-1	CDNSSSGASYNEQLF	TGTGACAACAGTTCCAGCGGGGCCTCCTACAATGAGCAGCTCTTC
TRBV11-3	.	TRBD2	TRBJ2-1	CASSPQKLAGVDNEQFF	TGTGCCAGTAGCCCGCAAAAGCTGGCGGGGGTTGACAATGAGCAGTTCTTC
TRBV7-9	.	.	TRBJ2-3	CASGPAAGSPDMQYF	TGTGCCAGCGGCCCGGCGGCGGGGTCCCCAGATATGCAGTATTTT
TRBV11-2	.	TRBD1	TRBJ2-1	CASIPRTGYNEQFF	TGCGCCAGCATCCCGCGGACAGGCTACAATGAGCAGTTCTTC
TRBV10-2	.	.	TRBJ2-7	CASNPSRGYVQYF	TGCGCCAGCAACCCCTCTCGTGGGTACGTGCAGTACTTC
TRBV4-1	large	.	TRBJ2-5	CASSQGLGTQETQYF	TGCGCCAGCAGCCAAGGGTTGGGGACACAAGAGACCCAGTACTTC
TRBV7-9	.	.	TRBJ2-6	CASSLGSGSGANVLTF	TGTGCCAGCAGCTTAGGTTCCGGCTCTGGGGCCAACGTCCTGACTTTC
TRBV20-1	.	.	TRBJ2-3	CSASKRRFTDTQYF	TGCAGTGCTTCCAAGCGTCGGTTTACAGATACGCAGTATTTT
TRBV11-2	.	.	TRBJ2-5	CASNLLGRRTQETQYF	TGTGCCAGCAACTTACTTGGGCGGAGGACCCAAGAGACCCAGTACTTC
TRBV10-3	.	.	TRBJ2-1	CAIKGASAAGERLF	TGTGCCATTAAAGGGGCCAGCGCGGCCGGTGAGCGGTTATTC
TRBV27	.	.	TRBJ2-1	CASSLLGQGAYNEQVF	TGTGCCAGCAGTTTATTGGGTCAGGGTGCCTACAATGAGCAGGTCTTC
TRBV24-1	many	.	TRBJ2-5	CATSGAGRETQYF	TGTGCCACCAGTGGAGCAGGGCGCGAGACCCAGTACTTC